This paragraph reports one TCR beta chain. The time point was: after trial treatment. Documented treatment: LDRT plus nivolumab, ipilimumab, low-dose cyclophosphamide and aspirin (RACIN trial). The data stem from a study of low-dose radiotherapy and immunotherapy resistance in tumors. The CDR3 has 17 amino acids. CDR1 is LGHDT, CDR2 YNNKEL, per germline (reference sequence). cDNA synthesis used a TRAV/TRBV-specific primer set for both chains. With a V-primer adapter and a constant-region primer, TCRs were amplified for approximately 20 PCR cycles. TCRdb independently ran MiXCR on the reads; one entry per CDR3 protein. The table has 35,000 to 45,000 distinct CDR3 sequences, less than 30% seen once.

Sequenced here: PBMCs, sampled after low-dose radiotherapy plus immunotherapy. This receptor was obtained from a male donor with prostate cancer. This chain links TRBV3-1 with TRBJ2-1; TRBD2 matches 8 bases. The DNA for the CDR3 is TGTGGTAGCAGCCAAGTCTCAGCGGGAGTTTTTAGCAATGAGCAGTTCTTC. It translates to CGSSQVSAGVFSNEQFF.